This entry lists 24 T cell receptor beta chains sequenced from one sample in a study of CD4 T cells in relation to SARS-CoV-2 and coronaviruses. These receptors have no known antigen. Before the COVID-19 pandemic, during about 2010-2019, CD4+ T cells were taken from unexposed donors. The cells were cultured for 10 days before CD4+ T cells were isolated. Assay used: immunoSEQ multiplex PCR; TCRdb lists only in-frame clones, some missing. The data show about 19,000 clones, approximately 75% seen once. Sequencing was carried out using CD4+ T cells from PBMCs, cultured in vitro. These receptors originate from a human donor in good health.

CDR3 loop: CASSPGNYGYTF. The DNA of the CDR3 is TGTGCCAGCAGTCCGGGGAACTATGGCTACACCTTC. The rearrangement links TRBV28 to TRBJ1-2; no firm D call. V was pared by 5 bases and J by 2 bases, with 6 bases between. CDR1 is MDHEN, CDR2 SYDVKM, per germline. CDR3 length: 12 residues.

J is TRBJ2-7 and V is TRBV30, with TRBD1 as a possible D gene (6 bases). Per germline, CDR1 GTSNPN and CDR2 SVGIG (reference sequence). The V end lost 2 bases, the J end lost 6 bases, and 14 bases lay between the germline ends. This CDR3 region has 13 residues. DNA for the CDR3: TGTGCCTGGAGTTTACCTACAGGGTTCGAGCAGTACTTC. Translated: CAWSLPTGFEQYF.

This clone was seen a handful of times. The V gene is TRBV30, the J gene TRBJ1-1, with D perhaps TRBD1 (5 bases). The CDR3 is made up of 13 amino acids. Per germline, CDR1 GTSNPN and CDR2 SVGIG (reference sequence). V lost 4 bases, J lost 5 bases, and 14 bases lay in between. Here the CDR3 reads CAWNAVRGTEAFF. The CDR3 coding sequence is TGTGCCTGGAATGCGGTGAGGGGTACTGAAGCTTTCTTT.

The V call is TRBV11-2, the J call TRBJ1-6; D is uncertain. The CDR3 contains 17 residues. CDR1 and CDR2 (germline): SGHAT, FQNNGV. The V end lost 3 bases, the J end lost 0 bases, and 12 bases lay between the germline ends. This CDR3 reads CASSFGHASSYNSPLHF. CDR3 sequence (DNA): TGTGCCAGCAGCTTCGGGCACGCGAGCTCCTATAATTCACCCCTCCACTTT.

The chain carries TRBV19 and TRBJ1-1; TRBD1 matches 7 bases. The CDR3 has 16 amino acids. Trimming took 7 bases from V and 0 from J; bases not matched to a gene: 11. Germline CDR1 reads LNHDA; CDR2 reads SQIVND (reference sequence). The CDR3 here is CASNPGTEILNTEAFF. In DNA, the CDR3 is TGTGCCAGTAATCCCGGGACAGAAATTTTGAACACTGAAGCTTTCTTT.

The gene calls are TRBV19 and TRBJ1-5, with a possible D match to TRBD1 (5 bases). V lost 3 bases to trimming and J lost 2 bases, with 11 bases between them. The V gene's germline CDR1 is LNHDA and CDR2 SQIVND (reference sequence). The CDR3 runs 15 residues. The CDR3 DNA reads TGTGCCAGTAGTATTAGGGGCAGGGGCAATCAGCCCCAGCATTTT. Residues: CASSIRGRGNQPQHF.

The genes are TRBV12-3 or TRBV12-4 and TRBJ2-7; D may match TRBD1 or TRBD2 (6 bases each). The CDR3 extends over 13 amino acids. V was shortened by 3 bases and J by 2 bases, with 8 bases between the two germline ends. CDR3 DNA: TGTGCCAGCAGTTTTGGGGGGCCCTACGAGCAGTACTTC. It codes for CASSFGGPYEQYF.

The chain couples TRBV7-4 to TRBJ1-1; 8 nucleotides line up with TRBD1. Germline values: CDR1 SGHVT, CDR2 SQSDAQ. With V trimmed by 5 bases and J by 3 bases, 11 bases remained unmatched. The CDR3 totals 16 residues. The chain's CDR3 is CASSRPAGGWYTEAFF. CDR3 DNA sequence: TGTGCCAGCAGCCGACCGGCAGGGGGCTGGTACACTGAAGCTTTCTTT.

The chain employs TRBV5-8 and TRBJ2-3; D remains unclear. The CDR3 loop spans 15 amino acids. Trimming took off 1 base at V and 1 base at J, with 10 bases between the two ends. From germline, CDR1 is SGHTS and CDR2 YDEGEE. The CDR3 loop is CASSLRGVGTDTQYF. In nucleotides, the CDR3 is TGTGCCAGCAGCTTGAGAGGTGTCGGCACAGATACGCAGTATTTT.

The J gene is TRBJ2-7, the V gene TRBV7-9, with 7 bases matching TRBD1. Germline trimming cut 3 bases from V and 4 bases from J; bases unmatched to any gene: 9. The CDR3 has 15 amino acids. The germline gives CDR1 SEHNR, CDR2 FQNEAQ (reference sequence). In nucleotides, the CDR3 is TGTGCCAGCAGCTTGGGTTGGCAGGGGGTGTACGAGCAGTACTTC. Protein sequence: CASSLGWQGVYEQYF.

This chain uses TRBV5-5 with TRBJ2-7; possible D gene TRBD1, 6 bases. Trimming shortened V by 4 bases and J by 2 bases, and 16 bases separated the two germline ends. CDR1 and CDR2 from the germline V gene are SGHKS and YYEKEE (reference sequence). The CDR3 extends over 15 amino acids. The CDR3 DNA is TGTGCCAGCAGCCCGGATGTGGCAGGGGCCTACGAGCAGTACTTC. This gives the protein CASSPDVAGAYEQYF.

This chain joins TRBV27 and TRBJ1-1; no definite D call. Trimming cost V 1 base and J 2 bases, with 8 bases left between them. Germline CDR1 reads MNHEY; CDR2 reads SMNVEV (reference sequence). This CDR3 is built from 14 residues. CDR3 protein: CASSLLSTNTEAFF. The CDR3 DNA reads as TGTGCCAGCAGTTTATTGTCCACCAACACTGAAGCTTTCTTT.

The chain links TRBV29-1 to TRBJ2-1; the match to TRBD2 covers 13 bases. The CDR3 runs to 17 residues. The junction had 7 bases not matched to a gene; V was cut back by 4 bases and J by 1 base. Germline V gives CDR1 SQVTM, CDR2 ANQGSEA. CDR3: CSVVGLAGTGSYNEQFF. The CDR3 DNA is TGCAGCGTTGTGGGACTAGCGGGAACAGGGTCCTACAATGAGCAGTTCTTC.

The genes are TRBV7-8 and TRBJ2-7; D might be TRBD2 (6 bases). V lost 2 bases, J lost 2 bases, and 13 bases lay in between. From germline, CDR1 is SGHVS and CDR2 FQNEAQ. CDR3 length: 15 amino acids. CDR3 residues: CASSLLGRDAYEQYF. CDR3 nucleotides: TGTGCCAGCAGCTTATTGGGGCGGGACGCCTACGAGCAGTACTTC.

A few counts support this clone. The genes are TRBV6-6 and TRBJ1-6; the D is unclear. Looked up from germline, CDR1 is MNHNY and CDR2 is SVGAGI (reference sequence). The CDR3 is made up of 15 amino acids. Deletions cut 8 bases from V and 0 bases from J, with 11 bases between. DNA of the CDR3: TGTGCCAGCTGCGACGAGAGCTCCTATAATTCACCCCTCCACTTT. Translating it yields CASCDESSYNSPLHF.

The chain couples TRBV10-3 to TRBJ2-2; 9 bases agree with TRBD1. The CDR3 extends over 16 amino acids. V lost 4 bases, J lost 7 bases, and 10 bases stayed unmatched. Germline loops: CDR1 ENHRY, CDR2 SYGVKD. As DNA, the CDR3 is TGTGCCATCAGTGCCCTATCGGACAGGGGTGGCGGGGAGCTGTTTTTT. It translates to CAISALSDRGGGELFF.

The gene calls are TRBV5-4 and TRBJ1-5, with D possibly matching TRBD1 (5 bases). The ends were cut back, 4 bases at V and 4 bases at J, with 12 bases in the middle. This CDR3 has 14 amino acids. Germline V lookup: CDR1 SGHNT, CDR2 YYREEE (reference sequence). The chain's CDR3 is CASSPGGGNQPQHF. The CDR3 DNA is TGTGCCAGCAGCCCGGGGGGAGGGAATCAGCCCCAGCATTTT.

CDR3 protein: CASGLARAIRGYEQYF. The CDR3 DNA reads as TGTGCTAGTGGTTTGGCACGGGCCATCCGGGGATACGAGCAGTACTTC. The rearrangement joins TRBV12-5 to TRBJ2-7, with D perhaps matching TRBD2 (5 bases). Deletions cut 1 base from V and 4 bases from J, with 17 bases between. The length of the CDR3 is 16 residues. Per the germline V gene, CDR1 is LGHNT and CDR2 is FRNRAP.

The chain combines TRBV5-1 with TRBJ2-3; either TRBD1 or TRBD2 may supply D (6 bases each). Germline V gene sequence: CDR1 SGHRS, CDR2 YFSETQ. V lost 4 bases and J 3 bases, leaving 15 bases between the germline ends. This CDR3 has 15 amino acids. CDR3 amino acids: CASSAQGGGTDTQYF. The CDR3 DNA reads TGCGCCAGCAGCGCACAGGGAGGTGGGACAGATACGCAGTATTTT.

Only a few counts were recorded for this clone. The genes are TRBV5-1 and TRBJ1-3; the D is unclear. This CDR3 is built from 17 residues. V was shortened by 0 bases and J by 0 bases, with 13 bases between the two germline ends. Germline CDR1 SGHRS, CDR2 YFSETQ. CDR3 DNA: TGCGCCAGCAGCTTGGCGGCCAGCTCAAACTCTGGAAACACCATATATTTT. The encoded protein is CASSLAASSNSGNTIYF.

The gene calls are TRBV28 and TRBJ2-1, with D possibly matching TRBD1 (6 bases). CDR3 length: 15 residues. Germline V gene lookup returns CDR1 MDHEN and CDR2 SYDVKM. The V end was cut by 5 bases, the J end by 1 base, with 12 bases between. The CDR3 coding sequence is TGTGCCAGCAGTAGGGGGAGCGATTCCTACAATGAGCAGTTCTTC. Translated, it gives CASSRGSDSYNEQFF.

This clone is medium-sized (0.01 to 0.1%) by share. The rearrangement joins TRBV27 to TRBJ1-4, with TRBD1 identical over 9 bases. The CDR3 loop spans 16 amino acids. In germline, CDR1 is MNHEY, CDR2 SMNVEV (reference sequence). Trimming cost V 6 bases and J 8 bases; bases outside gene matches: 13. The CDR3 DNA sequence: TGTGCCAGCAGAGCAACACCCGGGACAGGGCACGAAAAACTGTTTTTT. Translating gives CASRATPGTGHEKLFF.

The genes are TRBV4-2 and TRBJ2-3; D may be TRBD2 (6 bases). Germline CDR1 and CDR2: LGHNA and YNFKEQ. This CDR3 is 16 amino acids long. V lost 2 bases and J 1 base, leaving 13 bases between the germline ends. The CDR3 sequence: CASSQTAGRRTDTQYF. DNA for the CDR3: TGTGCCAGCAGCCAAACTGCGGGACGACGCACAGATACGCAGTATTTT.

The chain combines TRBV18 with TRBJ2-7; 7 positions match TRBD1. Germline assignment: CDR1 KGHSH and CDR2 LQKENI. This CDR3 has 14 amino acids. J was trimmed by 6 bases and V by 2 bases; bases with no gene match: 7. CDR3 DNA: TGTGCCAGCTCACCAGGACAGGAACAGGTCGAGCAGTACTTC. It is translated as CASSPGQEQVEQYF.